A selection of T cell receptor beta chains follows, all from one sample in a study of CD8 T cells in Susac syndrome. TCRdb recomputed calls from the immunoSEQ multiplex PCR reads with MiXCR, one row per CDR3 protein. The sample shows about 120,000 distinct CDR3 sequences, 90% to 95% of them seen only once. The sample taken for sequencing was CD8+ T cells from PBMCs. These receptors all stem from a human donor with Susac syndrome. CDR3s include the opening cysteine and the closing phenylalanine or tryptophan. The D gene is left open where the match is weak. Rows may omit the clone size; those that give it use once, few, many or a size class.

v_call: TRBV29-1
j_call: TRBJ2-1
clone_size: -
d_call: TRBD2
cdr3_nt: TGCAGCGCCGCGGGACTAGCGGGGGGTAATGAGCAGTTCTTC
cdr3_aa: CSAAGLAGGNEQFF

v_call: TRBV20-1
j_call: TRBJ2-7
clone_size: -
d_call: -
cdr3_nt: TGCAGTGTGTGCGGGGACACCAACTACGAGCAGTACTTC
cdr3_aa: CSVCGDTNYEQYF

v_call: TRBV30
j_call: TRBJ1-5
clone_size: -
d_call: TRBD1
cdr3_nt: TGTGCCTGGAGCAAGGGACAGGCAAGCAATCAGCCCCAGCATTTT
cdr3_aa: CAWSKGQASNQPQHF

v_call: TRBV3-1
j_call: TRBJ2-7
clone_size: -
d_call: -
cdr3_nt: TGTGCCAGCAGCCATAGGCCGAACGAGCAGTACTTC
cdr3_aa: CASSHRPNEQYF

v_call: TRBV4-3
j_call: TRBJ2-2
clone_size: -
d_call: -
cdr3_nt: TGCGCCAGCAGCCAGGACGGGACTGGACCCACCGGGGAGCTGTTTTTT
cdr3_aa: CASSQDGTGPTGELFF

v_call: TRBV15
j_call: TRBJ1-1
clone_size: -
d_call: -
cdr3_nt: TGTGCCACCGGCCCACTGGGGACTGAAGCTTTCTTT
cdr3_aa: CATGPLGTEAFF

v_call: TRBV2
j_call: TRBJ1-6
clone_size: few
d_call: -
cdr3_nt: TGTGCCAGCAGTGGGACAGATAATTCACCCCTCCACTTT
cdr3_aa: CASSGTDNSPLHF

v_call: TRBV21-1
j_call: TRBJ1-2
clone_size: -
d_call: -
cdr3_nt: TGTGCCAGCAGCAAATCCCTGTCGGTGAGGAGGAATGGCTACACCTTC
cdr3_aa: CASSKSLSVRRNGYTF

v_call: TRBV27
j_call: TRBJ1-1
clone_size: -
d_call: -
cdr3_nt: TGTGCCAGCAGTCTAAGGACGGCGATGAACACTGAAGCTTTCTTT
cdr3_aa: CASSLRTAMNTEAFF

v_call: TRBV20-1
j_call: TRBJ1-1
clone_size: -
d_call: -
cdr3_nt: TGCAGTGCTAGACACCTGACAGGGAACACTGAAGCTTTCTTT
cdr3_aa: CSARHLTGNTEAFF

v_call: TRBV4-1
j_call: TRBJ1-2
clone_size: -
d_call: -
cdr3_nt: TGCGCCAGCAGCCTCCCCGGATCCTATGGCTACACCTTC
cdr3_aa: CASSLPGSYGYTF

v_call: TRBV20-1
j_call: TRBJ2-5
clone_size: -
d_call: TRBD2
cdr3_nt: TGCAGTGCTCCTATGGGGCTAGCGGGGCAAGAGACCCAGTACTTC
cdr3_aa: CSAPMGLAGQETQYF

v_call: TRBV9
j_call: TRBJ1-4
clone_size: -
d_call: -
cdr3_nt: TGTGCCAGCAGCGTAGTGGCGGGGGCGACTAATGAAAAACTGTTTTTT
cdr3_aa: CASSVVAGATNEKLFF

v_call: TRBV14
j_call: TRBJ2-4
clone_size: -
d_call: TRBD2
cdr3_nt: TGTGCCAGCAGCCAGAGAGCGGGGGCAGCCAAAAACATTCAGTACTTC
cdr3_aa: CASSQRAGAAKNIQYF

v_call: TRBV19
j_call: TRBJ1-2
clone_size: -
d_call: -
cdr3_nt: TGTGCCAGTAGTATGGGGGACACGGGGCTTGGCTACACCTTC
cdr3_aa: CASSMGDTGLGYTF

v_call: TRBV7-9
j_call: TRBJ2-7
clone_size: -
d_call: -
cdr3_nt: TGTGCCAGCAGCTTACCAGGGGAGTACGAGCAGTACTTC
cdr3_aa: CASSLPGEYEQYF

v_call: TRBV29-1
j_call: TRBJ2-7
clone_size: -
d_call: TRBD1
cdr3_nt: TGCAGCGTTGAAGATCCCACTGCAGGCGAACAGGGGGTTTACGAGCAGTACTTC
cdr3_aa: CSVEDPTAGEQGVYEQYF

v_call: TRBV12-3/TRBV12-4
j_call: TRBJ2-1
clone_size: -
d_call: TRBD2
cdr3_nt: TGTGCCAGCAGCCGAGGTAGCGGGTCCTACAATGAGCAGTTCTTC
cdr3_aa: CASSRGSGSYNEQFF

v_call: TRBV4-1
j_call: TRBJ2-3
clone_size: -
d_call: -
cdr3_nt: TGCGCCAGCAGCCAAGCCTTGGTCTACACAGATACGCAGTATTTT
cdr3_aa: CASSQALVYTDTQYF

v_call: TRBV7-9
j_call: TRBJ2-1
clone_size: -
d_call: -
cdr3_nt: TGTGCCAGCAGCGGGACGGCTTCCTACAATGAGCAGTTCTTC
cdr3_aa: CASSGTASYNEQFF

v_call: TRBV7-8
j_call: TRBJ2-1
clone_size: -
d_call: TRBD2
cdr3_nt: TGTGCCAGCAGCTTATCGGGGGGTACCGGACGGGAGCAGTTCTTC
cdr3_aa: CASSLSGGTGREQFF

v_call: TRBV9
j_call: TRBJ2-3
clone_size: -
d_call: -
cdr3_nt: TGTGCCAGCAGCGTAAGAGGGTGGGGAGATACGCAGTATTTT
cdr3_aa: CASSVRGWGDTQYF

v_call: TRBV5-1
j_call: TRBJ2-7
clone_size: -
d_call: TRBD2
cdr3_nt: TGCGCCAGCAGCCAAAGTTCGGGACTAACCATCTACGAGCAGTACTTC
cdr3_aa: CASSQSSGLTIYEQYF

v_call: TRBV5-4
j_call: TRBJ1-1
clone_size: -
d_call: -
cdr3_nt: TGTGCCAGCACCCTAACAGCGAACACTGAAGCTTTCTTT
cdr3_aa: CASTLTANTEAFF

v_call: TRBV6-2/TRBV6-3
j_call: TRBJ2-1
clone_size: -
d_call: -
cdr3_nt: TGTGCCAGCAGTTACCCCGGGGGGCGCTACAATGAGCAGTTCTTC
cdr3_aa: CASSYPGGRYNEQFF

v_call: TRBV12-3/TRBV12-4
j_call: TRBJ2-5
clone_size: -
d_call: -
cdr3_nt: TGTGCCAGCAACAACTCTACCGGGCAGAGGTGGGAGACCCAGTACTTC
cdr3_aa: CASNNSTGQRWETQYF

v_call: TRBV12-3/TRBV12-4
j_call: TRBJ1-2
clone_size: -
d_call: -
cdr3_nt: TGTGCCAGCAGTTTAGATACGACCTATGGCTACACCTTC
cdr3_aa: CASSLDTTYGYTF

v_call: TRBV20-1
j_call: TRBJ2-5
clone_size: -
d_call: TRBD2
cdr3_nt: TGCAGTGCTATCCCGGGGGGAGGGCCCGATCAAGAGACCCAGTACTTC
cdr3_aa: CSAIPGGGPDQETQYF

v_call: TRBV20-1
j_call: TRBJ2-7
clone_size: -
d_call: TRBD1
cdr3_nt: TGCAGTGCCCGGGACAGCTCCTACGAGCAGTACTTC
cdr3_aa: CSARDSSYEQYF

v_call: TRBV6-5
j_call: TRBJ1-1
clone_size: -
d_call: -
cdr3_nt: TGTGCCAGCAGTTGGGGGACAAGGTACACTGAAGCTTTCTTT
cdr3_aa: CASSWGTRYTEAFF

v_call: TRBV6-5
j_call: TRBJ1-2
clone_size: -
d_call: TRBD1
cdr3_nt: TGTGCCAGCAGTTTTCAAGGGGGCAAAAATGGCTACACCTTC
cdr3_aa: CASSFQGGKNGYTF

v_call: TRBV9
j_call: TRBJ2-2
clone_size: -
d_call: -
cdr3_nt: TGTGCCAGCAGCCCCTCAGGGGCGACGAACACCGGGGAGCTGTTTTTT
cdr3_aa: CASSPSGATNTGELFF

v_call: TRBV29-1
j_call: TRBJ1-5
clone_size: -
d_call: -
cdr3_nt: TGCAGCGCCAACCCCGAGAGGGCAAATAGCAATCAGCCCCAGCATTTT
cdr3_aa: CSANPERANSNQPQHF

v_call: TRBV19
j_call: TRBJ1-2
clone_size: -
d_call: TRBD1
cdr3_nt: TGTGCCAGTAGTAGCGCCGGGACAGGGAGAGACTACACCTTC
cdr3_aa: CASSSAGTGRDYTF

v_call: TRBV7-9
j_call: TRBJ2-7
clone_size: -
d_call: TRBD2
cdr3_nt: TGTGCCAGCAGCCTCCTTGGACTAGCGGACTCGGGCGAGCAGTACTTC
cdr3_aa: CASSLLGLADSGEQYF

v_call: TRBV4-1
j_call: TRBJ2-7
clone_size: -
d_call: -
cdr3_nt: TGCGCCAGCAGCCCCCCAGGGGAAGGGTACGAGCAGTACTTC
cdr3_aa: CASSPPGEGYEQYF

v_call: TRBV9
j_call: TRBJ2-7
clone_size: -
d_call: TRBD2
cdr3_nt: TGTGCCAGCAGCCTGGGACTAGCGGGAGCCACCTACGAGCAGTACTTC
cdr3_aa: CASSLGLAGATYEQYF

v_call: TRBV5-4
j_call: TRBJ2-7
clone_size: -
d_call: -
cdr3_nt: TGTGCCAGCAGCTTGGACCCAGGTTACTACGAGCAGTACTTC
cdr3_aa: CASSLDPGYYEQYF

v_call: TRBV29-1
j_call: TRBJ2-7
clone_size: -
d_call: -
cdr3_nt: TGCAGCGTTGTTTCAATGGGCTACGAGCAGTACTTC
cdr3_aa: CSVVSMGYEQYF

v_call: TRBV21-1
j_call: TRBJ1-6
clone_size: -
d_call: -
cdr3_nt: TGTGCCAGCCGACTTGGCAGGACGCTTATGCCCCTCCACTTT
cdr3_aa: CASRLGRTLMPLHF

v_call: TRBV6-1
j_call: TRBJ1-1
clone_size: -
d_call: -
cdr3_nt: TGTGCCAGCAGTGATCCGTTCGGGCAGGGAGGTTGGGAGAGCACTGAAGCTTTCTTT
cdr3_aa: CASSDPFGQGGWESTEAFF

v_call: TRBV14
j_call: TRBJ2-7
clone_size: -
d_call: -
cdr3_nt: TGTGCCAGCAGCCAAGATTGGGGTAGCATCTACGAGCAGTACTTC
cdr3_aa: CASSQDWGSIYEQYF

v_call: TRBV3-1
j_call: TRBJ1-1
clone_size: -
d_call: -
cdr3_nt: TGTGCCACCTCAATCGGTGTGAACACTGAAGCTTTCTTT
cdr3_aa: CATSIGVNTEAFF

v_call: TRBV19
j_call: TRBJ1-2
clone_size: once
d_call: TRBD1
cdr3_nt: TGTGCCACCCTTTCCGGGACAGAGGAAAATGGCTACACCTTC
cdr3_aa: CATLSGTEENGYTF

v_call: TRBV20-1
j_call: TRBJ2-5
clone_size: -
d_call: TRBD1
cdr3_nt: TGCAGTGCTAGAAAGGCCAGGGGGCAAGAGACCCAGTACTTC
cdr3_aa: CSARKARGQETQYF

v_call: TRBV13
j_call: TRBJ2-6
clone_size: -
d_call: TRBD1
cdr3_nt: TGTGCCAGCAGCCTTTGGACAGGGGGGCCCTCTGGGACCAACGTCCTGATTTTC
cdr3_aa: CASSLWTGGPSGTNVLIF

v_call: TRBV20-1
j_call: TRBJ1-3
clone_size: -
d_call: -
cdr3_nt: TGCAGTGCTAGAGATCCCCATGCCGCTGGAAACACCATATATTTT
cdr3_aa: CSARDPHAAGNTIYF

v_call: TRBV20-1
j_call: TRBJ1-2
clone_size: -
d_call: -
cdr3_nt: TGCAGTGCCATAATCGGGGGTGCTAACTATGGCTACACCTTC
cdr3_aa: CSAIIGGANYGYTF